Here is one T cell receptor (beta chain) with its context. Its specificity is not known. TCRdb keeps only in-frame clones here, not all; method: immunoSEQ multiplex PCR. The sample records a few hundred thousand clones, around 87% being singletons. V gave up 4 bases and J gave up 3 bases, with 10 bases separating them. The germline gives CDR1 SGHAT, CDR2 FQNNGV. The CDR3 extends over 14 amino acids. This record belongs to a study of cytomegalovirus exposure and HLA in healthy donors. Study observations and caveats: First-cohort TCR clusters were later found to tend to co-occur in the 130 or so validation repertoires.

Input material: PBMCs. This chain joins TRBV11-2 and TRBJ2-1, with D tentatively TRBD2 (6 bases). The clonotype originates from a woman under 30 in good health and CMV-seronegative. This CDR3 reads CASSSGSVYNEQFF. CDR3 in DNA: TGTGCCAGCAGCTCCGGGAGCGTCTACAATGAGCAGTTCTTC.